This T cell receptor (beta chain) is drawn from a study of identical twins (dated by TCRdb to about 2016). In terms of the full investigation: TCR alpha and beta repertoires from monozygotic twins, unrelated adults of various ages and cord blood were deep-sequenced to test whether fetal clonotypes persist. Replicate twin experiments were performed at different times using different library preparation protocols to rule out contamination. Paper-wide results and their limitations: In beta out-of-frame sequences, excess twin sharing was weaker, because having fewer shared sequences lowered the signal-to-noise ratio. Fewer insertions were carried by abundant cord blood beta clonotypes, a similar but weaker trend appeared in young adult naive repertoires, and no such trend appeared in memory repertoires. Recombination models systematically underestimated out-of-frame TCR alpha sharing in monozygotic twins but agreed with sharing between unrelated individuals. Because the same donors could not be followed over many years, the conclusions depended on cross-sectional statistical analysis. Compared with coincidental sharing between unrelated individuals, out-of-frame TCR alpha sequences shared between twins had an excess of sequences with low generation probability. Invariant T cells such as MAIT and iNKT could partly confound zero-insertion analyses, although diverse VJ usage argued against such confounding for most clonotypes.

The CDR3 goes from the cysteine to the phenylalanine over 13 residues. Of all the DNA, just the CDR3 is kept, 39 bases in frame from base 1. V ends up 4 bases short and J 7 bases short, with an unmatched junction base count of 4. The germline V gene (reference sequence) specifies SEHNR as CDR1 and FQNEAQ as CDR2. Notes on this clonotype: Its recognized antigen is unknown. Base qualities are not at hand, and no much larger clone is one base apart.

The library was prepared using 5' RACE. This sample was sequenced with an Illumina HiSeq 2000. Template switching added a universal primer binding site, and the final cDNA carried a unique molecular identifier that allowed TCR cDNA molecules to be counted accurately. First-strand cDNA for TCR alpha and beta chains was synthesized from specific primers in the conserved constant-segment region. To control for contamination, each cDNA library was double barcoded with a SMART-Mk sample barcode plus Illumina barcodes. TruSeq adapter sequences, together with Illumina sample barcodes, were added in two successive PCR steps. The Illumina HiSeq platform was used with custom primers to sequence TCR alpha and beta cDNA libraries. As for the original processing: Unique molecular identifiers were extracted from raw reads with MiGEC, and CDR3 positions were determined with MiXCR. Recombination models were inferred per individual with the repgenHMM and IGoR tools using an EM algorithm. The analysis of shared clonotypes was done with the tcR package in R, with sharing normalized by the product of cloneset sizes. To study raw recombination free of thymic and clonal selection effects, out-of-frame nonproductive sequences were analyzed. TCRdb redid the processing of the public reads, applying fastp at Q25 and MiXCR, and retained in-frame beta chains. Here each entry gathers all rows of one CDR3 protein and keeps the most common genes and DNA. Clone size and V and J calls follow TCRdb, not the original study. The sample records roughly 200,000 distinct CDR3 sequences, approximately 16% of which are singletons. In total, the top ten clones hold 40% to 45% of the sample.

All donors were healthy Caucasians. Three pairs of female monozygotic twins, all aged roughly 18 to 29 years, made up the twin cohort. Positive isolation kits from Invitrogen were used to isolate CD4+ and CD8+ T cell populations. The same data also went into a second study, on T cells expressing NK-cell markers. As the second publication notes: In sorted CD3+CD56+NKG2C+, CD3+CD56+NKG2C- and CD3+CD56-NKG2C+ T-cell subsets from several donors, TCR beta-chain repertoires were profiled. Of the eight sequenced donors, seven were found to be HCMV-seropositive and one was found to be HCMV-seronegative. In several experiments an anti-gammadeltaTCR antibody was added to restrict sorting to alphabetaTCR-expressing T cells. In about six donors, the dominant CD3+CD56+NKG2C+ clonotypes were found to rank among the top 10 CD8+ clonotypes and to make up roughly 1.0-8% of CD8+ T cells. Those dominant clonotypes were again the most abundant among CD3+CD56-NKG2C+ cells in a handful of donors, at about 25-65%. Whether the expanded NKG2C-expressing T cell clones were specific for HCMV antigens was left unclear. All eight donors whose samples were sequenced were randomly selected healthy volunteers, three of them men and five women. To determine HCMV serostatus, a commercial ELISA kit was used to detect HCMV-specific IgG in serum. MIGEC handled demultiplexing of the reads and grouping by UMI, while MiTCR was used to assemble and quantify clonotypes. To exclude erroneous sequences, any TCR cDNA sequence not supported by at least two reads was discarded. The tcR package was used for downstream repertoire analysis, with clonotypes matched between fractions based on CDR3 nucleotide sequence plus V segment. VDJmatch was used to annotate antigen specificity against VDJdb, with one amino acid substitution in CDR3 allowed.

Input material: CD8+ T cells sorted from blood. The chain couples TRBV7-9 to TRBJ1-2, with 9 bases matching TRBD1. This clonotype originated in a woman in her late teens or twenties in good health. The CDR3 protein is CASSSTTGGGYTF. The bases are TGTGCCAGCAGCTCGACGACAGGGGGTGGCTACACCTTC.